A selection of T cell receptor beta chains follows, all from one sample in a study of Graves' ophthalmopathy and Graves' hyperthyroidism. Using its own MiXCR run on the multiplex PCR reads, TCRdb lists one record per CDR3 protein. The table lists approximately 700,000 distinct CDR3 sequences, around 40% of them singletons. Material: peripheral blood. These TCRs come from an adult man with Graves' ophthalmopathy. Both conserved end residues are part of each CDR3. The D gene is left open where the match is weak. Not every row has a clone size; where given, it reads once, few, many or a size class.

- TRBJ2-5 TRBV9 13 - TGTGCCAGCAGCGTAGAGCTAGCGGAGACCCAGTACTTC CASSVELAETQYF
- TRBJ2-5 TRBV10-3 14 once TGTGCCATCAGTGTGACAGGTTACCAAGGGGCCCAGTACTTC CAISVTGYQGAQYF
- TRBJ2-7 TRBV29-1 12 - TGCAGCAGTTGGGACTCGACCTACGAGCAGTACTTC CSSWDSTYEQYF
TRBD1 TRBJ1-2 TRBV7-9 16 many TGTGCCAGCAGCTCCGGACAGGCTAGATCTAACTATGGCTACACCTTC CASSSGQARSNYGYTF
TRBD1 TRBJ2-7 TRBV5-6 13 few TGTGCCAGCAGCCACAGGGGTGCCTACGAGCAGTACTTC CASSHRGAYEQYF
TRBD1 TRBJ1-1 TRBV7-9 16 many TGTGCCAGCAGCTTAAAAACAGGGGGACCGAACACTGAAGCTTTCTTT CASSLKTGGPNTEAFF
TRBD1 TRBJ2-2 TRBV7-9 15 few TGTGCCAGCAGTTTAGACAGGGGAGCCCACGGGGAGCTGTTTTTT CASSLDRGAHGELFF
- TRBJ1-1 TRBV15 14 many TGTGCCACCAGCAGAGATATTGGGTCCACTGAAGCTTTCTTT CATSRDIGSTEAFF
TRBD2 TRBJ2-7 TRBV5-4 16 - TGTGCCAGCAGTCACCACCCCGGACTAGCGGGAAGCGAGCAGTACTTC CASSHHPGLAGSEQYF
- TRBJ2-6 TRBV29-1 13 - TGCAGCGTTGAAGGTACAGGGGCCAACGTCCTGACTTTC CSVEGTGANVLTF
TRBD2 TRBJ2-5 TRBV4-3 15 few TGCGCCAGCAGCCCTCGACTAGCGGGATCAGAGACCCAGTACTTC CASSPRLAGSETQYF
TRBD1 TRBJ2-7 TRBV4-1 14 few TGCGCCAGCAGCCAAGAAGGGACAGGGAGGGAGCAGTACTTC CASSQEGTGREQYF
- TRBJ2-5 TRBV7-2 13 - TGTGCCAGCAGCTCCAAGTACCAAGAGACCCAGTACTTC CASSSKYQETQYF
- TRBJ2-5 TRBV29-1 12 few TGCAGCGTTGAGAAGGGCCAAGAGACCCAGTACTTC CSVEKGQETQYF
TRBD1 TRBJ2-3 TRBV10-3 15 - TGTGCCATCAGTGGGGACAGGAGAAGCACAGATACGCAGTATTTT CAISGDRRSTDTQYF
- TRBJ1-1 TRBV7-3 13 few TGCGCCAGCAGCCAACAGGGACACCGAGAAGCTTTCTTT CASSQQGHREAFF
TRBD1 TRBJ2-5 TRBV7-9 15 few TGTGCCAGCAGCTCGGACAGACAGGGGATGCAGACCCAGTACTTC CASSSDRQGMQTQYF
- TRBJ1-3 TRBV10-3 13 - TGTGCCATCAGTGAAGCAGGGCCGAACACCATATATTTT CAISEAGPNTIYF
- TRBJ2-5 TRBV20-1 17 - TGCAGTGCTCGAGAGACAAACCCAAAAGGGTTCCAAGAGACCCAGTACTTC CSARETNPKGFQETQYF
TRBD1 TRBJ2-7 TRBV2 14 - TGTGCCACAACCTCCCCGGACAGGGGTTACGAGCAGTACTTC CATTSPDRGYEQYF
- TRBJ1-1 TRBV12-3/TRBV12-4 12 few TGTGCCAGCAGTTCCGACCCCGGTGAAGCTTTCTTT CASSSDPGEAFF
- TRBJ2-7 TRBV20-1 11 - TGCAGTGCTAGATTCATCTACGAGCAGTACTTC CSARFIYEQYF
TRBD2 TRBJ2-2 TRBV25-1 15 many TGTGCCAGCAGTGACCCAGCGGGGGACGCCGGGGAGCTGTTTTTT CASSDPAGDAGELFF
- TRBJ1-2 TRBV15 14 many TGTGCTAGTGGCGATGGGGAAGCTAACTATGGCTACACCTTC CASGDGEANYGYTF
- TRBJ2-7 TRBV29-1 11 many TGCAGCGTCTACCTCGACTACGAGCAGTACTTC CSVYLDYEQYF
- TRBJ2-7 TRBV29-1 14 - TGCAGCGTTGAGTCCAGGGGATCAGCCTACGAGCAGTACTTC CSVESRGSAYEQYF
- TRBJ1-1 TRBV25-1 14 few TGTGCCAGCAGTGACCAGGGGTTCAACACTGAAGCTTTCTTT CASSDQGFNTEAFF
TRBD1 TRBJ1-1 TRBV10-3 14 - TGTGCCATCAGTGCGGGCAGGGGGCAAACTGAAGCTTTCTTT CAISAGRGQTEAFF
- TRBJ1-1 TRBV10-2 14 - TGCGCCAGCAGTGAGTCAGGGGCCCCCACTGAAGCTTTCTTT CASSESGAPTEAFF
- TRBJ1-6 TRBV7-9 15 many TGTGCCAGCAGCTTGGGGGCTCGGCAGAATTCACCCCTCCACTTT CASSLGARQNSPLHF
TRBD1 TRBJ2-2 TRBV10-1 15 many TGCGCCAGCAGTGAGGGACAGGGTTACACCGGGGAGCTGTTTTTT CASSEGQGYTGELFF
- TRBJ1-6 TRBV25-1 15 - TGTGCCAGCAGGGGAGATGCAGGGGCGCGGTCACCCCTCCACTTT CASRGDAGARSPLHF
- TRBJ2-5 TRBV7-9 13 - TGTGCCAGCAGCTTATTTGACCGGGAGACCCAGTACTTC CASSLFDRETQYF
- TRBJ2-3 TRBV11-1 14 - TGTGCCAGCAGCTTAGCTTCGCAGACAGATACGCAGTATTTT CASSLASQTDTQYF
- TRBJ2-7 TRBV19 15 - TGTGCCAGTAGTTTCACCACCTCGAGGTTCGACGAGCAGTACTTC CASSFTTSRFDEQYF
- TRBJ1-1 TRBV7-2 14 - TGTGCCACCAGCAGGGAGGCGGGGCACACTGAAGCTTTCTTT CATSREAGHTEAFF
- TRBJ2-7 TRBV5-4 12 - TGTGCCAGCAGCTCCAGGGGAGTCGAGCAGTACTTC CASSSRGVEQYF
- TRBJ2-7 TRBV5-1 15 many TGCGCCAGCAGCGACCTCAGAGTTAGAAGCTACGAGCAGTACTTC CASSDLRVRSYEQYF
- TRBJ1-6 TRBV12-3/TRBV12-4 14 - TGTGCCAGCAGTTTAGGGCAGGGGTTCTCACCCCTCCACTTT CASSLGQGFSPLHF
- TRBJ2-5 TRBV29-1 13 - TGCAGCGTGCCAAAAGGCTTTGAAGAGACCCAGTACTTC CSVPKGFEETQYF
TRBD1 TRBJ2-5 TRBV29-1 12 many TGCAGCGGCTTGACAGGGTTAGAGACCCAGTACTTC CSGLTGLETQYF
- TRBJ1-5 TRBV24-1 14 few TGTGCCAGCAGTTACTCAGGGTTCAATCAGCCCCAGCATTTT CASSYSGFNQPQHF
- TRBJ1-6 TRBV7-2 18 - TGCGCCAGCAGCCAAGGGGGGGGCAGGGATAAATATAATTCACCCCTCCACTTT CASSQGGGRDKYNSPLHF
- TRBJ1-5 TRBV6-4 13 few TGTGCCAGCAAAAAGCGGGGCAATCAGCCCCAGCATTTT CASKKRGNQPQHF
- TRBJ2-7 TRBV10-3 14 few TGTGCCAGCACATCGGCTAGTGCTGGATACGAGCAGTACTTC CASTSASAGYEQYF
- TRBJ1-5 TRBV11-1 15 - TGTGCCAGCAGCTTAACCGGTGAAGACTGGGAGACCCAGCATTTT CASSLTGEDWETQHF
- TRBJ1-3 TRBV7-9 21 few TGTGCCAGCAGCTTGGTCATCCCGGGACACGAAAAGTTTTCTTCTGGAAACACCATATATTTT CASSLVIPGHEKFSSGNTIYF
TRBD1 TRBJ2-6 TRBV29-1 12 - TGCAGCGTGCGACAGGGGGGACGGACTGAAGCTTTC CSVRQGGRTEAF
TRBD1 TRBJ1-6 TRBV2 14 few TGTGCCAGCAGACAACAGGGGGCATTTTCACCCCTCCACTTT CASRQQGAFSPLHF
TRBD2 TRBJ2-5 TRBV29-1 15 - TGCAGCGTACCAGCGGGAAGCGGGAGGAAAGAGACCCAGTACTTC CSVPAGSGRKETQYF
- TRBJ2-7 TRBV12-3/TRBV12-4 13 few TGTGCCAGCAGGCGGGGAGTCGGTGACGAGCAGTACTTC CASRRGVGDEQYF
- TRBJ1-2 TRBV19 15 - TGTACCAGTAGTCCGGGCTGGACAGCCGTCGAAGGCTACACCTTC CTSSPGWTAVEGYTF
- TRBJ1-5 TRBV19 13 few TGTGCCAGTACCCCGTCGGTAGTGCAGCCCCAGCATTTT CASTPSVVQPQHF
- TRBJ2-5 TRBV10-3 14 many TGTGCCATCAGTGAGGACAGGGCGGGGGAGACCCAGTACTTC CAISEDRAGETQYF
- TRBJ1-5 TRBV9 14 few TGTGCCAGCAGCGTAGCTCAGGGGCTGGGGCCCCAGCATTTT CASSVAQGLGPQHF
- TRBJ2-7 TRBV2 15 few TGTGCCAGCAGGGACCAACGAGACGTATCCTACGAGCAGTACTTC CASRDQRDVSYEQYF
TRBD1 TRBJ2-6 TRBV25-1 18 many TGTGCCAGCAGTGCAACCACAGGGGCTACCTCTGGGGCCAACGTCCTGACTTTC CASSATTGATSGANVLTF